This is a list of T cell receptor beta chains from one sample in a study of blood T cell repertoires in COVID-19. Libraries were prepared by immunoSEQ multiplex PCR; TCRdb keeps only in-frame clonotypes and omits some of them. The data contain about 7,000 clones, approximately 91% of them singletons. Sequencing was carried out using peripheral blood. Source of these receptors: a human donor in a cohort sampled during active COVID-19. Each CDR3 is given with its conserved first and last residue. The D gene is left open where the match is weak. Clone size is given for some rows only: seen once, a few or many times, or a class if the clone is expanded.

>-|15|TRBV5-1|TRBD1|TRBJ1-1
CASSFDRVGNTEAFF
TGCGCCAGCAGCTTTGACAGGGTTGGGAACACTGAAGCTTTCTTT
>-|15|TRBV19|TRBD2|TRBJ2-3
CASSFSGGAQDTQYF
TGTGCCAGTAGTTTCAGCGGGGGGGCGCAGGATACGCAGTATTTT
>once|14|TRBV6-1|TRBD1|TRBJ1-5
CASSDRGRDQPQHF
TGTGCCAGCAGTGACAGGGGGCGGGATCAGCCCCAGCATTTT
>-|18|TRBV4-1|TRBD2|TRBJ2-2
CASSQDPGRAGLPGELFF
TGCGCCAGCAGCCAAGATCCCGGACGAGCGGGACTTCCCGGGGAGCTGTTTTTT
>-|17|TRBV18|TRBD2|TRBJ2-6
CASSSLAGRSGANVLTF
TGTGCCAGCTCATCACTAGCGGGGCGCTCTGGGGCCAACGTCCTGACTTTC
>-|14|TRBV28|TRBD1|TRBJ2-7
CASEWRQGSYEQYF
TGTGCCAGCGAGTGGAGACAGGGCTCCTACGAGCAGTACTTC
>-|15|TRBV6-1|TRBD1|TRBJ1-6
CASSEGQGKIGPLHF
TGTGCCAGCAGTGAGGGACAGGGGAAAATAGGACCCCTCCACTTT
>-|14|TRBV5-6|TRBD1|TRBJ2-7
CASIQLGGSNEQYF
TGTGCCAGCATCCAATTAGGGGGCTCCAACGAGCAGTACTTC
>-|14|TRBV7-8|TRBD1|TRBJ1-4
CASSRGQGREKLFF
TGTGCCAGCAGCCGAGGACAGGGGAGAGAAAAACTGTTTTTT
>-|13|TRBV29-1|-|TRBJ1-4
CSVADSPNEKLFF
TGCAGCGTTGCTGACAGTCCTAATGAAAAACTGTTTTTT
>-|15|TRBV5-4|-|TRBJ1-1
CASSLVKGGNTEAFF
TGTGCCAGCAGCTTGGTGAAGGGAGGGAACACTGAAGCTTTCTTT
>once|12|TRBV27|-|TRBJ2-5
CASGRRGETQYF
TGTGCCAGCGGTCGACGGGGGGAGACCCAGTACTTC
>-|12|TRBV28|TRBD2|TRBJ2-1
CASGSGLAEQFF
TGTGCCAGCGGCTCGGGACTAGCGGAGCAGTTCTTC
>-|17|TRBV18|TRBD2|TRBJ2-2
CASSPLLAGANTGELFF
TGTGCCAGCTCACCACTACTAGCGGGAGCTAACACCGGGGAGCTGTTTTTT
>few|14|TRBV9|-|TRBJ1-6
CASSVEGGLWPLHF
TGTGCCAGCAGCGTAGAGGGGGGGCTATGGCCCCTCCACTTT
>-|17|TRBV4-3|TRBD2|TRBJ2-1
CASSQDIAGEGGNEQFF
TGCGCCAGCAGCCAAGATATAGCGGGAGAAGGGGGCAATGAGCAGTTCTTC
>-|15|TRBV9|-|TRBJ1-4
CASSPTEGVSEKLFF
TGTGCCAGCAGCCCTACCGAGGGGGTTAGTGAAAAACTGTTTTTT
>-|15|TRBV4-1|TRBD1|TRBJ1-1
CASSQDGTGEPEAFF
TGCGCCAGCAGCCAAGATGGGACAGGGGAACCTGAAGCTTTCTTT